Given below is one TCR beta chain in context. The antigen is undetermined. The data were obtained in a study of T cell responses to AZD1222 COVID-19 vaccine. General study results and limits: Only 5 or 6 individuals given AZD1222 were seropositive at baseline. After the peak T cell response, and only then, were repertoires sampled. Distributed over spike, vaccine-associated CD4 TCRs predominated at 160-218 and 743-854. White British people made up most donors, females outnumbered males, and clonal diversity was possibly underestimated.

V gave up 0 bases and J gave up 12 bases; unmatched junction bases: 9. The germline CDR1 and CDR2 sequences are LGHNA and YSLEER. The CDR3 consists of 16 residues. Only in-frame clones appear in the TCRdb table, and some are missing; sequencing was by immunoSEQ multiplex PCR. The sample carries nearly 110,000 clones, roughly 87% recorded once. The receptor comes from an adult who received the AZD1222 COVID-19 vaccine. The starting material was peripheral blood, obtained 28 days after the second AZD1222 dose. The J gene is TRBJ2-7, the V gene TRBV4-3; 15 positions agree with TRBD2. The CDR3 nucleotides are TGCGCCAGCAGCCAAGATTGGACTAGCGGGGGGGTCGCTACGTACTTC. This codes for CASSQDWTSGGVATYF.